Here is one T cell receptor beta chain with its context. The antigen remains undetermined. This record comes from a study of T cell responses to AZD1222 COVID-19 vaccine. As for the study in general: The study pooled second doses at about 4 or about 12 weeks. Whole-study findings and limits: AZD1222 recipients seropositive at baseline numbered only six or seven. No repertoire was sampled before or during the peak T cell response, only after it.

TCRdb's table, derived via immunoSEQ multiplex PCR, lists solely in-frame clones and lacks some. The sample carries 95,000 to 150,000 clones, about 90% recorded once. The sequences come from peripheral blood, collected on day 0 of AZD1222 vaccination. The sequence came from an adult in good health.

Here the CDR3 reads CASSLPDGYNEQFF. CDR3 bases: TGTGCCAGCAGTCTACCGGACGGCTACAATGAGCAGTTCTTC. V gene TRBV28 combines with J gene TRBJ2-1; D unclear. The length of the CDR3 is 14 residues. Germline loops: CDR1 MDHEN, CDR2 SYDVKM. V was pared by 5 bases and J by 3 bases, with 11 bases between.